Sequencing of this T cell receptor (beta chain) was carried out in a study of T cell responses to AZD1222 COVID-19 vaccine. For the study at large: The analysis combined second doses at about 4 or about 12 weeks.

This table comes from immunoSEQ multiplex PCR, and its TCRdb copy is limited to in-frame clones, with some not included. The table shows about 83,000 clones, with about 83% occurring only once. This clone occurred a few times. Its antigen remains unidentified. The CDR3 has 14 amino acids. The germline CDR1 and CDR2 sequences are MNHEY and SMNVEV (reference sequence). V lost 6 bases to trimming and J lost 7 bases, with 18 bases between them. Findings and caveats of the study: It was only a handful of AZD1222 recipients who were seropositive at baseline. A rise in Spike-specific TCR breadth and depth followed two AZD1222 doses.

This sequence was found in an adult in good health. This material consisted of peripheral blood, taken on day 0 of AZD1222 vaccination. V gene TRBV27 combines with J gene TRBJ1-1; D gene unclear. The CDR3 reads CASRQNYLGFEAFF. The CDR3 region has the DNA TGTGCCAGCAGACAAAATTATCTAGGGTTTGAAGCTTTCTTT.